This TCR beta chain was recorded in a study of patients and donors after allogeneic stem cell transplantation. TCRdb itself ran the RT-PCR reads through MiXCR, one entry per CDR3 protein. This sample has tens of thousands of distinct CDR3 sequences; roughly 5.1% occur once, and the top ten carry 2.5% to 3%. This clonotype was detected only a few times. CDR1 is SGHAT, CDR2 FQNNGV, per germline. With 5 bases clipped from V and 5 bases from J, the junction kept 16 bases outside the gene matches. CDR3 size: 18 residues. The specimen sequenced was blood, either unsorted or a sorted T cell fraction (not recorded which). The TCR originated in a human donor who was either an allogeneic HSCT recipient or a stem cell or donor lymphocyte infusion donor (not recorded which). It is not recorded whose cells these are; they may come from a transplant donor. The chain employs TRBV11-2 and TRBJ2-3; 10 nucleotides line up with TRBD2. This CDR3 reads CASSGRPESAGGRDTQYF. CDR3 in DNA: TGTGCCAGCAGCGGCCGACCCGAGTCAGCGGGGGGGCGAGATACGCAGTATTTT.